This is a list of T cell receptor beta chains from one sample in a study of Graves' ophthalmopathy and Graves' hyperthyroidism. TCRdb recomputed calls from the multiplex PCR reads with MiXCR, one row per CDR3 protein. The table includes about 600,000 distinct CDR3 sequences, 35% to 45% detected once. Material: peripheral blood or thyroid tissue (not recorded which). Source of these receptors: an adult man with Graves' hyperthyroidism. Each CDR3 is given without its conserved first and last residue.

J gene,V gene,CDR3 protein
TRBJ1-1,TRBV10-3,AISDSARAEAF
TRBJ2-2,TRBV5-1,ASSLRRGRLNTGELF
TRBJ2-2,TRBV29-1,SVVTGGGELF
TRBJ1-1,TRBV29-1,GVASGTTDTEAF
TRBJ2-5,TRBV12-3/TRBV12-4,ASSTSGGKSGETQY
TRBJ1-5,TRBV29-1,SVVGGQGDNQPQH
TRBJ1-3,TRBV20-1,SARDLSGNTIY
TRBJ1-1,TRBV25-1,ASSEAGGNTEAF
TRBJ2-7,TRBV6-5,ASSYWLAGGSAYEQY
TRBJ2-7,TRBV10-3,AISPPGQFEQY
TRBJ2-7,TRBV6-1,ASSEALFEQY
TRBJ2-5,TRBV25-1,ASSAYPGAGEQTQY
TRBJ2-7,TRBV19,ASSMMLGRGEQY
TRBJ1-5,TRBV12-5,ANHTQGELGQPQH
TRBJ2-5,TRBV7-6,ASSLASLAGGETQY
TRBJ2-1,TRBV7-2,ASSSKTSGTYNEQF
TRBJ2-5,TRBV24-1,ATSDRRDIHAQETQY
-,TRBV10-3,ATATSGAEDEQF
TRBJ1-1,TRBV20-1,SAREGGGSEAF
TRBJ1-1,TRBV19,ASSIRQVNTEAF
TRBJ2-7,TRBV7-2,ASSFRTSGRALSYEQY
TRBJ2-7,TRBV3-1,ASSRRDSASYEQY
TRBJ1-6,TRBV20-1,SAGQGTGGSPLH
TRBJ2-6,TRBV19,ASNLQGAGANVLT
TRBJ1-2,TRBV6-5,ASGGQGNYGYT
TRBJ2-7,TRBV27,ASSRGLAGVSSYEQY
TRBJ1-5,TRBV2,ASSAPTENQPQH
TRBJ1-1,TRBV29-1,SVRGGSSNTEAF
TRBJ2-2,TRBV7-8,ASSVGLPPGELF
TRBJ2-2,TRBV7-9,ASSPGQANTGELF
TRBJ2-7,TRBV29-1,SVLRQDLGYNEQY
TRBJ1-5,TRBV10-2,ASSESRTAVSNQPQH
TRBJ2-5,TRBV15,ATSRDSATETQY
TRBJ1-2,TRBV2,ARNSLEGGYT
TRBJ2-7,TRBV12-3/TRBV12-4,ASSFLGFGYEQY
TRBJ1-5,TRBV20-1,SASISYSNQPQH
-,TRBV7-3,ASSLTDSLNEQF
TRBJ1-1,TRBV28,ASSFERANTEAF
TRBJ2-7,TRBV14,ASSQGQGLVYEQY
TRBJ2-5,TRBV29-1,SVETGTSATQY
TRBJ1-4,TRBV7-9,ASSPRINEKLF
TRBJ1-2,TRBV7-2,ASSRTGAVVYT
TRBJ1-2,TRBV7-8,ASSLADNGGYT
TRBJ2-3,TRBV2,ASSPGDTDTQY
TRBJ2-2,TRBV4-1,ASSQEIGLTGELF
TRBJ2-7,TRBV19,ASSGVSHTPYEQY
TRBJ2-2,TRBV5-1,ASSVPLTGGWTGELF
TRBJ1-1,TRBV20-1,SAPEQGTPTLGTEAF
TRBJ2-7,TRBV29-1,SVCKGLGYEQY
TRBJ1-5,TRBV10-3,AISGGSGELQETQH
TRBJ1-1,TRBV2,ASRSQGTEAF
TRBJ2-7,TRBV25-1,ASSGEIDGQY
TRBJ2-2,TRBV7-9,ASSSWTGGNTGELF
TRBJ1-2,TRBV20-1,SASNRGSYGYT
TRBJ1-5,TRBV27,ASSLARENQPQH
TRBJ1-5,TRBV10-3,AISQGTDSSNQPQH
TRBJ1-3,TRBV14,ASSTAGQGVGNTIY
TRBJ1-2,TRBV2,ASRLDRGDGYT
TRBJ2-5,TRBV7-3,ASSLERERDPSETQY